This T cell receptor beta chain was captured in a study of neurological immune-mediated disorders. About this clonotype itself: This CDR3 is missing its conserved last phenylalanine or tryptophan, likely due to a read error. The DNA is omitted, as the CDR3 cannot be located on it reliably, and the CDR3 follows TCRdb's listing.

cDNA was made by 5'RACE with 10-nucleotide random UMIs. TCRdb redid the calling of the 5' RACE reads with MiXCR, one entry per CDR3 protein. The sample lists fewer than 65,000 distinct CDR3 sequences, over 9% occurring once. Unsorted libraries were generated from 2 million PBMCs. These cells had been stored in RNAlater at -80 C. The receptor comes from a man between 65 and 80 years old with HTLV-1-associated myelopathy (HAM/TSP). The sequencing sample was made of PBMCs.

The CDR3 spells CSARRSPLYL. The V call is TRBV20-1, the J call TRBJ1-6. CDR1 and CDR2 (germline): DFQATT, SNEGSKA (reference sequence). Including both end residues, the CDR3 is 10 amino acids long.